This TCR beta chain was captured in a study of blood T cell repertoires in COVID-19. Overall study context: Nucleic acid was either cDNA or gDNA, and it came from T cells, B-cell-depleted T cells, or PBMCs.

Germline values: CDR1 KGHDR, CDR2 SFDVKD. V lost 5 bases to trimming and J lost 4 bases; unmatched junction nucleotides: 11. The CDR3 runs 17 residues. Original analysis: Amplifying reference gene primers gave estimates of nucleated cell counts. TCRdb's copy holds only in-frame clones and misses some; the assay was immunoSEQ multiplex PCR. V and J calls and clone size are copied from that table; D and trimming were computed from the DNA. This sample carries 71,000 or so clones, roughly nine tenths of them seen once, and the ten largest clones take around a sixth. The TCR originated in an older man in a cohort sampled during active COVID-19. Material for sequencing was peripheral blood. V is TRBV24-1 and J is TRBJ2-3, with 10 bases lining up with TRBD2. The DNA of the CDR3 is TGTGCCACCAGTGCCGCACCCGAGCGGGGGGGCTCAGATACGCAGTATTTT. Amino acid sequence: CATSAAPERGGSDTQYF.